These 25 T cell receptor beta chains came from one sample sequenced in a study of T cell responses to AZD1222 COVID-19 vaccine. Sequencing used immunoSEQ multiplex PCR; TCRdb keeps in-frame clones, though not all of them. The top ten hold approximately 4% of the sample, which has some 130,000 clones, over 65% seen once. Here the sequenced sample was peripheral blood, taken on day 0 of AZD1222 vaccination. The receptor set was obtained from an adult in good health.

The rearrangement joins TRBV9 to TRBJ1-5; D remains ambiguous. The V end was cut by 3 bases, the J end by 3 bases, with 10 bases between. The CDR3 spans 14 residues. CDR1 and CDR2 (germline): SGDLS, YYNGEE. CDR3 amino acids: CASSEYNDNQPQHF. CDR3 sequence (DNA): TGTGCCAGCAGCGAATACAATGACAATCAGCCCCAGCATTTT. The whole variable domain, remainder taken from reference TRBV9 and TRBJ1-5, is DSGVTQTPKHLITATGQRVTLRCSPRSGDLSVYWYQQSLDQGLQFLIQYYNGEERAKGNILERFSAQQFPDLHSELNLSSLELGDSALYFCASSEYNDNQPQHFGDGTRLSIL.

The rearrangement links TRBV27 to TRBJ1-4; maybe TRBD1 (6 bases). V lost 8 bases and J 5 bases, leaving 15 bases between the germline ends. Germline V lookup: CDR1 MNHEY, CDR2 SMNVEV (reference sequence). CDR3 length: 14 residues. In DNA, the CDR3 is TGTGCCAGCGCGCCACAGGGTTGGAATGAAAAACTGTTTTTT. Its translation is CASAPQGWNEKLFF. Supplemented by reference TRBV27 and TRBJ1-4, the full variable domain reads EAQVTQNPRYLITVTGKKLTVTCSQNMNHEYMSWYRQDPGLGLRQIYYSMNVEVTDKGDVPEGYKVSRKEKRNFPLILESPSPNQTSLYFCASAPQGWNEKLFFGSGTQLSVL.

The DNA for the CDR3 is TGTGCCAGCAGGAACGACAGGGAGGATGAAAAACTGTTTTTT. Translation gives CASRNDREDEKLFF. The V and J genes are TRBV7-9 and TRBJ1-4; 7 bases match TRBD1. Looked up from germline, CDR1 is SEHNR and CDR2 is FQNEAQ (reference sequence). Losses at the gene ends were 6 bases for V and 6 bases for J; bases not matched to a gene: 7. The CDR3 extends over 14 amino acids.

The CDR3: CASFKPGGIRGNTIYF. CDR3 nucleotides: TGTGCCAGCTTCAAGCCAGGGGGTATACGAGGAAACACCATATATTTT. The chain carries TRBV28 and TRBJ1-3; 7 nucleotides match TRBD1. This CDR3 contains 16 residues. Per germline, CDR1 MDHEN and CDR2 SYDVKM. V lost 8 bases to trimming and J lost 4 bases; unmatched junction nucleotides: 14.

This chain links TRBV2 with TRBJ2-1; D is unclear. Germline loops: CDR1 SNHLY, CDR2 FYNNEI. The CDR3 extends over 11 amino acids. The V gene lost 3 bases and the J gene lost 11 bases, with 8 bases spanning the gap. Written as DNA, the CDR3 is TGTGCCAGCAGTGAGATTGGGCAGCAGTTCTTC. It specifies CASSEIGQQFF. The whole variable domain, filled in from reference TRBV2 and TRBJ2-1, reads EPEVTQTPSHQVTQMGQEVILRCVPISNHLYFYWYRQILGQKVEFLVSFYNNEISEKSEIFDDQFSVERPDGSNFTLKIRSTKLEDSAMYFCASSEIGQQFFGPGTRLTVL.

The rearrangement joins TRBV5-1 to TRBJ1-1; weak D call: TRBD1 (6 bases). The germline V and J ends were trimmed by 0 bases and 1 base, with 10 bases remaining between them. The CDR3 runs 15 residues. Germline CDR1 and CDR2: SGHRS and YFSETQ. The CDR3 DNA follows: TGCGCCAGCAGCTTGGTCGGGGGGCCGAACACTGAAGCTTTCTTT. Translating it yields CASSLVGGPNTEAFF.

This rearrangement joins TRBV14 to TRBJ1-4, with a tentative D call TRBD1 (5 bases). The CDR3 loop spans 16 amino acids. The germline CDR1 and CDR2 sequences are SGHDN and FVKESK. Trimming removed 2 bases from V and 0 bases from J, with 10 bases in between. The CDR3 DNA sequence: TGTGCCAGCAGCCAATGGAGGACAACAACTAATGAAAAACTGTTTTTT. As protein: CASSQWRTTTNEKLFF.

The chain carries TRBV6-2 or TRBV6-3 and TRBJ2-6; a possible D gene is TRBD1 (5 bases). The CDR3 has 18 amino acids. The V gene lost 0 bases and the J gene lost 0 bases, with 12 bases spanning the gap. Germline CDR1 reads MNHEY; CDR2 reads SVGEGT. CDR3 DNA: TGTGCCAGCAGTTACTCGATGTGGGGCGACTCTGGGGCCAACGTCCTGACTTTC. Translating it yields CASSYSMWGDSGANVLTF.

The CDR3 is CASSSRPETHGYTF. The CDR3 nucleotides are TGTGCCAGCAGTTCTCGACCTGAAACCCATGGCTACACCTTC. The chain carries TRBV28 and TRBJ1-2, with D unclear. The V gene's germline CDR1 is MDHEN and CDR2 SYDVKM. V lost 4 bases to trimming and J lost 6 bases, with 15 bases between them. The CDR3 length is 14 residues.

The genes are TRBV5-4 and TRBJ2-5, with 12 bases lining up with TRBD1. The length of the CDR3 is 16 residues. Germline CDR1 is SGHNT and CDR2 is YYREEE (reference sequence). Trimming removed 4 bases from V and 3 bases from J; junction bases left unmatched: 7. This CDR3 is CASSPPGQGAKETQYF. The DNA of the CDR3 is TGTGCCAGCAGCCCCCCGGGACAGGGGGCAAAAGAGACCCAGTACTTC.

The table lists this clone with a count of one. The V call is TRBV28, the J call TRBJ1-1; the D gene is possibly TRBD1 (6 bases). This CDR3 comprises 14 residues. Trimming cost V 5 bases and J 1 base, with 11 bases left between them. Germline V gives CDR1 MDHEN, CDR2 SYDVKM. The CDR3 here is CASSAHRENTEAFF. The CDR3 DNA follows: TGTGCCAGCAGTGCCCACAGGGAGAACACTGAAGCTTTCTTT.

The rearrangement uses TRBV14 and TRBJ2-7, with D uncertain. Trimming stripped 3 bases from V and 6 bases from J, with 15 bases between. This CDR3 has 14 amino acids. CDR1 is SGHDN and CDR2 is FVKESK in the germline V gene. The CDR3 DNA reads TGTGCCAGCAGCCATTTAGGGTCTATAGCCGAGCAGTACTTC. Its protein product is CASSHLGSIAEQYF.

The chain employs TRBV6-4 and TRBJ2-1; perhaps TRBD2 as D (5 bases). Deletions cut 7 bases from V and 8 bases from J, with 18 bases between. Looked up from germline, CDR1 is MRHNA and CDR2 is SNTAGT. This CDR3 comprises 14 residues. This chain's CDR3 is CASTGLNRADEQFF. The CDR3 DNA is TGTGCCAGCACCGGCCTAAACCGAGCGGATGAGCAGTTCTTC.

The CDR3 nucleotides read TGTGCCAGCAGCCAAATATGGACTGCTAATGAAAAACTGTTTTTT. Translation: CASSQIWTANEKLFF. The rearrangement joins TRBV2 to TRBJ1-4; D ambiguous. The CDR3 runs to 15 residues. Germline V lookup: CDR1 SNHLY, CDR2 FYNNEI. The V end was cut by 6 bases, the J end by 3 bases, with 14 bases between.

This clone was seen a single time. Other DNA sequences in this specimen translate into the identical CDR3. The V and J genes are TRBV19 and TRBJ1-1; no clear D gene. Germline loops: CDR1 LNHDA, CDR2 SQIVND (reference sequence). This CDR3 region has 11 residues. The V gene lost 1 base and the J gene lost 5 bases, with 2 bases spanning the gap. CDR3 region: CASSIGTEAFF. CDR3 nucleotides: TGTGCCAGTAGTATAGGAACTGAAGCTTTCTTT.

This clone was found once. This chain links TRBV3-1 (or the pseudogene TRBV3-2) with TRBJ1-6; D unresolved. The CDR3 contains 12 residues. Trimming pared 1 base from V and 8 bases from J, leaving 3 bases between. CDR1 LGHDT and CDR2 YNNKEL come from the germline V gene (reference sequence). CDR3 loop: CASSQGDSPLHF. The CDR3 bases are TGTGCCAGCAGCCAAGGGGATTCACCCCTCCACTTT.

The V call is TRBV10-3, the J call TRBJ1-2, with TRBD1 matching over 7 bases. Germline V lookup: CDR1 ENHRY, CDR2 SYGVKD. V was pared by 6 bases and J by 4 bases, with 5 bases of the junction left unmatched. The CDR3 sequence is 13 residues long. The CDR3 coding sequence is TGTGCCATCAGCCAGGACAGGTTCTATGGCTACACCTTC. Residues: CAISQDRFYGYTF.

The rearrangement uses TRBV5-1 and TRBJ2-7; maybe TRBD1 (5 bases). Germline V CDR1 and CDR2: SGHRS, YFSETQ. CDR3 length: 15 amino acids. V lost 4 bases, J lost 2 bases, and 16 bases lay in between. For the CDR3, the DNA is TGCGCCAGCAGCCTGACAGTTGGGGCGACCTACGAGCAGTACTTC. It translates to CASSLTVGATYEQYF.

The gene calls are TRBV18 and TRBJ1-5; 9 bases are a match to TRBD1. CDR3 size: 16 residues. With 3 bases clipped from V and 4 bases from J, the junction kept 7 bases outside the gene matches. CDR1 and CDR2 from the germline V gene are KGHSH and LQKENI. The CDR3 spells CASSPAGTGYNQPQHF. CDR3 coding DNA: TGTGCCAGCTCACCCGCCGGGACAGGGTATAATCAGCCCCAGCATTTT.

The gene calls are TRBV6-2 or TRBV6-3 and TRBJ1-5, with D perhaps TRBD1 (5 bases). This CDR3 is built from 15 residues. Trimming cost V 2 bases and J 2 bases, with 10 bases left between them. Germline CDR1 is MNHEY and CDR2 is SVGEGT. DNA of the CDR3: TGTGCCAGCAGTTACAGGCAGACAGGCAATCAGCCCCAGCATTTT. It encodes CASSYRQTGNQPQHF.

The chain combines TRBV3-1 (or the pseudogene TRBV3-2) with TRBJ1-1; 9 bases line up with TRBD1. CDR1 is LGHDT and CDR2 is YNNKEL in the germline V gene (reference sequence). With 4 bases clipped from V and 5 bases from J, the junction kept 8 bases outside the gene matches. The CDR3 spans 15 residues. The DNA of the CDR3 is TGTGCCAGCAGCCGACAATGGACAGGGGAGACTGAAGCTTTCTTT. Its protein product is CASSRQWTGETEAFF.

The gene calls are TRBV30 and TRBJ1-6; TRBD1 matches at 7 bases. Per the germline V gene, CDR1 is GTSNPN and CDR2 is SVGIG (reference sequence). The CDR3 runs 14 residues. The junction had 5 bases not matched to a gene; V was cut back by 2 bases and J by 7 bases. CDR3: CAWSKDRVNSPLHF. Here the CDR3 DNA reads TGTGCCTGGAGTAAAGACAGGGTGAATTCACCCCTCCACTTT.

J is TRBJ2-7 and V is TRBV24-1; 7 bases are shared with TRBD1. V was clipped by 4 bases and J by 3 bases; unmatched bases: 8. CDR1 KGHDR and CDR2 SFDVKD come from the germline V gene. The CDR3 runs 15 residues. This chain's CDR3 is CATSEGGTFNYEQYF. CDR3 coding DNA: TGTGCCACCAGTGAAGGGGGCACCTTTAACTACGAGCAGTACTTC.

The DNA of the CDR3 is TGCGCCAGCAGCTTGGACAGGCCAGGCTCTGGAAACACCATATATTTT. It yields the protein CASSLDRPGSGNTIYF. The chain couples TRBV5-1 to TRBJ1-3, with D possibly matching TRBD1 (5 bases). V was pared by 0 bases and J by 0 bases, with 10 bases between. CDR3 size: 16 residues. Germline V gene data show CDR1 as SGHRS and CDR2 as YFSETQ.

This clone was counted once. The chain employs TRBV18 and TRBJ2-7, with 11 bases that match TRBD1. The V gene's germline CDR1 is KGHSH and CDR2 LQKENI. The junction had 4 bases not matched to a gene; V was cut back by 3 bases and J by 3 bases. The CDR3 length is 15 residues. CDR3 region: CASSPGQGDVYEQYF. In DNA, the CDR3 is TGTGCCAGCTCACCGGGACAGGGGGATGTCTACGAGCAGTACTTC.